The present T cell receptor (beta chain) was sequenced within a study of blood T cell repertoires in COVID-19. Study-level background: Whether acute or convalescent, the COVID-19 samples came from the United States, Italy and Spain. Sample material is recorded as cDNA or gDNA derived from T cells, B-cell-depleted T cells, or PBMCs.

CDR3 size: 13 residues. Trimming took 2 bases from V and 9 from J, leaving 11 bases between them. Germline V lookup: CDR1 LGHNA, CDR2 YSLEER. As processed by the authors: Amplification from reference gene primers served as the basis for estimated nucleated cell counts. The repertoire was sequenced with immunoSEQ multiplex PCR; TCRdb's copy has only in-frame clones and lacks some. V and J calls and clone size are given by that table; D and trimming were obtained from the DNA. The data contain 200,000 to 250,000 clones, around three quarters of them singletons. The sequenced material came from peripheral blood. This TCR derives from a woman aged 65 to 85 with acute or convalescent COVID-19. This chain uses TRBV4-3 with TRBJ2-1; TRBD1 is a possible D gene (6 bases). The CDR3 is CASSQNRVLEQFF. The CDR3 region has the DNA TGCGCCAGCAGCCAAAACAGGGTTCTTGAGCAGTTCTTC.